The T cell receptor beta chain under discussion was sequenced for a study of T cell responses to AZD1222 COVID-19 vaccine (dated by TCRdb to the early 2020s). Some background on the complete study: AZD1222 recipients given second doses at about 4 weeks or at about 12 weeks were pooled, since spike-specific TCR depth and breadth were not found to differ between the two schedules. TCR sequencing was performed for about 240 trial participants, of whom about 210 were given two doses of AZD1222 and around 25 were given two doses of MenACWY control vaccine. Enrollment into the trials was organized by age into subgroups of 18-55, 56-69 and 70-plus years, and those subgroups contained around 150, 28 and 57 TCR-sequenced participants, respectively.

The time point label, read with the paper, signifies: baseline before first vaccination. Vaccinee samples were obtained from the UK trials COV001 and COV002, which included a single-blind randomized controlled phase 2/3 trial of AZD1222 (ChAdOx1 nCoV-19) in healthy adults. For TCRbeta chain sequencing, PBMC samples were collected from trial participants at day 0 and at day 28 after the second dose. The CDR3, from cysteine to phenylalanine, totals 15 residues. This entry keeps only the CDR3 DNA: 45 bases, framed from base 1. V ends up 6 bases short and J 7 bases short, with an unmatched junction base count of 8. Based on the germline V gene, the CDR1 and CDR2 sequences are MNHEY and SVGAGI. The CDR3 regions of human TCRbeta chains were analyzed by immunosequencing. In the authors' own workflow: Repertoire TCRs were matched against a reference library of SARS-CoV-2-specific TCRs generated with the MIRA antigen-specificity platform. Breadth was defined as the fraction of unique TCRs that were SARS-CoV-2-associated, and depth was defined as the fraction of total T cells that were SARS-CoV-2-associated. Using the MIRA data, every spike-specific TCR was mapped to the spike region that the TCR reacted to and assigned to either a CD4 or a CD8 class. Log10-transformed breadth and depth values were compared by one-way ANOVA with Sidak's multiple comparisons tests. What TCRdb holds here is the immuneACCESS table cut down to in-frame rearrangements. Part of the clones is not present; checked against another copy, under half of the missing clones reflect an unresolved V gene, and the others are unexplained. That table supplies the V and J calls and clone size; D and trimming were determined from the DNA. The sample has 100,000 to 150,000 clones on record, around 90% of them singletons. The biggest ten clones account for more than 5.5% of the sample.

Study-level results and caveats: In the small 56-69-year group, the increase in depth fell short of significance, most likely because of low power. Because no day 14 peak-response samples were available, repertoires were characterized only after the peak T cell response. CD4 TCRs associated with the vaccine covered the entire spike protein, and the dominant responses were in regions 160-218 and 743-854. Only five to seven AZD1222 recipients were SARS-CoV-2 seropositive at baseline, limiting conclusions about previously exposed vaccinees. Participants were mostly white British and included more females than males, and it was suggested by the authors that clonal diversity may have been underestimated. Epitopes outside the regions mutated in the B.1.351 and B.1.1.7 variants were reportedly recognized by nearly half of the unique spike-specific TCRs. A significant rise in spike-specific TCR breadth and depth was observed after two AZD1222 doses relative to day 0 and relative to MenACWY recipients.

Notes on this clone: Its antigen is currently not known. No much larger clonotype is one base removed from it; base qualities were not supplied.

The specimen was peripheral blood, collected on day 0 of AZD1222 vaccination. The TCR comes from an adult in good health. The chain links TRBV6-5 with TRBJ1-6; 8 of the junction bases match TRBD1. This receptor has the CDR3 CASRLLQGENSPLHF. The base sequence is TGTGCCAGCAGGCTCCTACAGGGGGAGAATTCACCCCTCCACTTT.